This TCR beta chain was captured by sequencing in a study of cytomegalovirus exposure and HLA in healthy donors. Across the study: Previous work identified 95 million to 140 million unique TCR beta sequences from around 170 million T cells. Study results and limitations: Later, TCR association rates were found to vary by HLA locus, highest for DRB1 and lowest for HLA-C. Most TCR sequences proved rare, with some public TCRs found in many donors.

On this clone: Antigen unknown.

The CDR3 extends over 17 amino acids. Germline CDR1 is SGHTA and CDR2 is FQGNSA. The V end lost 2 bases, the J end lost 0 bases, and 11 bases lay between the germline ends. The study ran its PCR with 60 Vbeta and 13 Jbeta primers. The assay was immunoSEQ multiplex PCR, and TCRdb's table has in-frame clones only and misses some. Of under 200,000 clones listed, 65% to 85% were seen once; the top ten hold 2.5% to 3.5%. The clonotype originates from a woman between 50 and 59 years old in good health and CMV-seropositive. The sequenced material came from PBMCs. The chain links TRBV7-2 to TRBJ2-6; D is possibly TRBD1 (5 bases). The chain's CDR3 is CASSLWHDSSGANVLTF. The CDR3 coding sequence is TGTGCCAGCAGCTTATGGCACGACAGCTCTGGGGCCAACGTCCTGACTTTC.